This TCR beta chain was sequenced for a study of blood T cells in healthy people across ages. Study background: Capture by template switching was about one barcoded beta molecule per two T cells.

CDR1 and CDR2 (germline): SNHLY, FYNNEI. The CDR3 consists of 11 residues. V was shortened by 2 bases and J by 14 bases, with 10 bases between the two germline ends. This clonotype was observed many times. Through a sample-barcoded 5' primer and a J-beta primer mix, a second PCR was run for 7 to 11 cycles. A minimum of 2.5 million CDR3-containing paired-end reads was obtained for each sample. TCRdb re-called the 5' RACE reads with MiXCR, one entry per CDR3 protein. The sample has fewer than 750,000 distinct CDR3 sequences; approximately 52% are singletons. The chain carries TRBV2 and TRBJ2-1, with D uncertain. Sequencing was performed on blood. This clonotype was sampled from a woman older than 75 in good health. The CDR3 DNA is TGTGCCAGCAGTGAAATAGGTGTGGAGTTCTTC. Protein product: CASSEIGVEFF.